This T cell receptor (beta chain) was sequenced for a study of early T cells in non-severe SARS-CoV-2 infection. cDNA molecules, individually, were tagged with unique molecular identifiers. Via MiXCR, TCRdb re-called the 5' RACE reads, giving one row per CDR3 protein. Here the sample spans over 60,000 distinct CDR3 sequences, roughly 9.1% being singletons. V lost 4 bases, J lost 6 bases, and 5 bases stayed unmatched. CDR3 length: 13 amino acids. Germline values: CDR1 DFQATT, CDR2 SNEGSKA (reference sequence). This specimen consisted of whole blood, obtained at baseline. The chain has TRBV20-1 and TRBJ2-3; 9 nucleotides agree with TRBD2. This TCR derives from an adult who was a healthcare worker with PCR-confirmed SARS-CoV-2 infection or an uninfected control (not recorded which). DNA of the CDR3: TGCAGTGCTACCGGGACTAGCTTTGATACGCAGTATTTT. It yields the protein CSATGTSFDTQYF.